The present T cell receptor (beta chain) was sequenced within a study of CD8+CD57+ T cells in acquired aplastic anemia. TCR beta VDJ combinations and CDR3 sequences were profiled from genomic DNA. TCRdb itself ran the reads through MiXCR, one entry per CDR3 protein. This sample has about 160,000 distinct CDR3 sequences, with less than 50% found just once. Selection for sequencing was limited to patients who had shown CD8+CD57+ cell expansion by flow cytometry. The CDR3 sequence is 15 residues long. Germline V gives CDR1 SGDLS, CDR2 YYNGEE. V shed 0 bases and J shed 6 bases, with 15 bases lying between them.

What was sequenced was sorted CD4+, CD8+, or CD8+CD57+ T cells (not recorded which) from PBMCs. The clonotype was recovered from a human donor with aplastic anemia. This chain joins TRBV9 and TRBJ1-1; weak D call: TRBD1 (6 bases). This CDR3 is CASSVVTGRGAEAFF. The CDR3 DNA is TGTGCCAGCAGCGTAGTCACAGGGCGGGGGGCTGAAGCTTTCTTT.